The sequence of this TCR beta chain was determined in a study of cytomegalovirus exposure and HLA in healthy donors. Germline CDR1 MNHEY, CDR2 SMNVEV (reference sequence). V was trimmed by 2 bases and J by 7 bases, leaving 15 bases between them. The CDR3 has 15 residues. General study results and limits: Specificity for CMV antigens was confirmed in vitro for three of the CMV-associated chains.

Vbeta (60) and Jbeta (13) primers were used in the PCR. The protocol was immunoSEQ multiplex PCR, while the TCRdb copy is restricted to in-frame clones and leaves out a portion. The sample shows around 200,000 clones, just over 75% of them seen only once. Concerning this clone itself: Its antigen is not identified.

Sequencing was carried out using PBMCs. V and J are TRBV27 and TRBJ1-5, with D possibly TRBD1 on 5 matching bases. The sequence derives from a man younger than 45 in good health and CMV-seronegative. The CDR3 DNA is TGTGCCAGCAGTTTAGATCCTCATCCAGGGCAGCCCCAGCATTTT. Amino acids: CASSLDPHPGQPQHF.